This T cell receptor (beta chain) was identified during a study of shared clonotypes between healthy human individuals. Study-level information: A few men and two women, aged 18 to 49, were donors. Regarding the study as a whole: The represented genetic and exposure-history diversity was limited by the small number of donors.

With respect to this clone: Its antigen is unidentified.

TCRdb's table, derived via immunoSEQ multiplex PCR, lists solely in-frame clones and lacks some. This table holds 450,000 to 500,000 clones, roughly 85% found once. CDR3 length: 14 amino acids. V lost 3 bases to trimming and J lost 10 bases, with 17 bases between them. Germline V gives CDR1 SGHTA, CDR2 FQGTGA. The sample taken for sequencing was PBMCs. This TCR came from a woman aged 40-49 years in good health. Some clones in this sample may be carry-over from other donors' samples. V and J are TRBV7-3 and TRBJ2-3; possibly TRBD2 for D (5 bases). The CDR3 bases are TGTGCCAGCAGCTTTGGAGGAAGAGCCGACCCGCAGTATTTT. Residues: CASSFGGRADPQYF.